The 24 T cell receptor beta chains listed next were all sequenced from one sample in a study of CD8+ T cells in alopecia areata. The study sorted pooled cutaneous lymph node cells by CD4, CD8alpha, NKG2D, NKG2ACE and other markers. RNA was isolated and reverse transcribed to cDNA, the sequencing template. TCRdb's copy holds only in-frame clones and misses some; the assay was immunoSEQ multiplex PCR. There are over 5,500 clones in the sample, none observed a single time. What was sequenced was CD8+ T cells sorted from a lymph node. All receptors derive from a C3H/HeJ mouse with alopecia areata. The strain's MHC: H2-k.

This clone occurred many times. The gene names here belong to mouse. The CDR3 extends 3 residues past the end of the read, so its final part is completed from the germline J gene. The chain recombines TRBV16 with TRBJ1-6, with 9 bases aligning to TRBD1. TRBJ1-6 is identified as an open reading frame with a role that is uncertain. Trimming removed 0 bases from V and 7 bases from J; junction bases left unmatched: 4. The CDR3 extends over 16 amino acids. Germline V gene data show CDR1 as SGHSA and CDR2 as FRNQAP. The DNA read from the CDR3 is TGTGCAAGCAGCTTAGAAACAGGGGGCGAAAATTCGCCC. Translated: CASSLETGGENSP. The CDR3 in full is CASSLETGGENSPLYF.

This clone was counted ten times or more. The gene names here belong to mouse. The CDR3 extends 4 residues past the end of the read, so its final part is completed from the germline J gene. V usage is TRBV1 and J usage is TRBJ1-2, with 9 bases aligning to TRBD1. The CDR3 has 14 residues. Germline CDR1 and CDR2: NSQYPW and LRSPGD (reference sequence). CDR3 DNA, as far as it was read: TGCACCTGCAGTGCAGAGGACAGGGGAAGC. Its translation: CTCSAEDRGS. The full CDR3 protein is CTCSAEDRGSDYTF.

Concerning this clone itself: One junction end disagrees with the germline gene, perhaps due to a read error. Germline and genes here are mouse. The missing CDR3 end, 4 residues past where the read stops, is filled in from the germline J gene. The J gene is TRBJ2-3, the V gene TRBV13-2, with 14 bases identical to TRBD2. Germline CDR1 is NNHNN and CDR2 is SYGAGS (reference sequence). The CDR3 length is 14 residues. CDR3 residues: CASGTGGAAETLYF. The covered CDR3 bases are TGTGCTAGCGGGACTGGGGGGGCCGCAGAA.

This clone counts as medium-sized (0.01 to 0.1%). Gene names are the mouse ones. The CDR3 end falls 4 residues outside the read, so it is completed with the germline J gene. The chain links TRBV14 to TRBJ2-7; no definite D call. Germline V lookup: CDR1 SGHDT, CDR2 FRDEAV. The CDR3 length is 11 residues. The part of the CDR3 DNA that was read is TGTGCCAGCAGTTTAGGGTAT. Residues: CASSLGY. The full CDR3 sequence reads CASSLGYEQYF.

This clone ranks as medium-sized. Any gene name here is a mouse gene name. CDR3 sequence: CASSPGQGYEQYF. The part of the CDR3 DNA that was read is TGTGCTAGCAGTCCGGGACAGGGGTAT. The rearrangement uses TRBV17 and TRBJ2-7; 10 positions agree with TRBD1. The sequence runs out 4 residues before the end of the CDR3; the remainder is reconstructed from the germline J gene. In germline, CDR1 is MNHDT, CDR2 YYDKIL. CDR3 length equals 13 residues. Full variable domain (remainder filled in from reference TRBV17 and TRBJ2-7): DTTVKQNPRYKLARVGKPVNLICSQTMNHDTMYWYQKKPNQAPKLLLFYYDKILNREADTFEKFQSSRPNNSFCSLYIGSAGLEYSAMYLCASSPGQGYEQYFGPGTRLTVL.

This clone was counted ten times or more. The gene names given are mouse names. The read falls 4 residues short of the CDR3 end, and the missing part is taken from the germline J gene. This rearrangement joins TRBV13-2 to TRBJ2-1; D perhaps matches TRBD1 (6 bases). The CDR3 length is 14 residues. Deletions cut 5 bases from V and 1 base from J, with 10 bases between. Germline V gene data show CDR1 as NNHNN and CDR2 as SYGAGS (reference sequence). The CDR3 bases that were read are TGTGCCAGCGGGTGGGACAACAACTATGCT. This sequence encodes CASGWDNNYA. The CDR3 in its entirety is CASGWDNNYAEQFF.

The table lists this clone with a few counts. Each gene name is a mouse one. The CDR3 end lies 4 residues beyond the end of the read and is filled in from the germline J gene. The chain joins TRBV13-3 to TRBJ2-3; D remains ambiguous. Trimming took 2 bases from V and 0 from J, leaving 4 bases between them. CDR1 and CDR2 (germline): NNHDY, SYVADS. There are 13 residues in the CDR3. The covered CDR3 bases are TGTGCCAGCAGTGACAGTAGTGCAGAA. Amino acid sequence: CASSDSSAE. The complete CDR3 sequence is CASSDSSAETLYF.

This clone was counted a few times. Mouse germline and gene names are used. The sequence runs out 4 residues before the end of the CDR3; the remainder is reconstructed from the germline J gene. J is TRBJ2-1 and V is TRBV5; 11 bases are a match to TRBD2. Germline V gene sequence: CDR1 LGHNA, CDR2 YNLKQL (reference sequence). V lost 4 bases, J lost 6 bases, and 8 bases stayed unmatched. This CDR3 has 16 amino acids. The CDR3 is CASSPLGLGGVAEQFF. The CDR3 DNA, read in part, is TGTGCCAGCAGCCCACTCGGACTGGGGGGTGTTGCT.

In this sample, this clone turned up many times. Gene names and germline match the mouse. Read data end 4 residues before the CDR3 end; the end is taken from the germline J gene. The genes are TRBV12-1 and TRBJ2-2, with TRBD1 as a possible D gene (6 bases). This CDR3 has 16 residues. V was shortened by 0 bases and J by 1 base, with 11 bases between the two germline ends. Looked up from germline, CDR1 is SGHSN and CDR2 is HYEKVE. The CDR3 here is CASSLDGTINTGQLYF. The sequenced part of the CDR3 DNA is TGTGCCAGCTCTCTCGACGGGACAATAAACACCGGG.

There are many counts of this clone. Gene names are mouse gene names. The part of the CDR3 DNA that was read is TGTGCCAGCAGTCCACGACAGGGGGGTAGTCAAAAC. This codes for CASSPRQGGSQN. The full CDR3 protein reads CASSPRQGGSQNTLYF. The gene calls are TRBV14 and TRBJ2-4; 9 bases map to TRBD1. The CDR3 end falls 4 residues outside the read, so it is completed with the germline J gene. The germline V gene encodes CDR1 SGHDT and CDR2 FRDEAV. CDR3 length: 16 residues. Trimming removed 4 bases from V and 0 bases from J; junction bases left unmatched: 6.

This clone has at least ten counts. Gene and germline names: mouse. Coverage ceases 4 residues before the CDR3 finishes, and the germline J gene fills in the end. The V gene is TRBV29, the J gene TRBJ2-7; tentative D call: TRBD1 (5 bases). The V gene's germline CDR1 is MSHET and CDR2 SYDVDS. This CDR3 has 14 amino acids. Trimming stripped 6 bases from V and 2 bases from J, with 14 bases between. CDR3 loop: CASSRRTKTYEQYF. CDR3 DNA, as far as it was read: TGTGCTAGCAGCCGCCGGACAAAAACCTAT.

Remarks on this clone: The germline and genes are mouse ones. The observed sequence ends 4 residues before the CDR3 terminus, with the missing tail filled in from the germline J gene. This rearrangement joins TRBV31 to TRBJ2-7, with 10 bases aligning to TRBD2. Trimming at V came to 3 bases and at J to 0 bases, leaving 2 bases not matched to a gene. The CDR3 loop spans 14 amino acids. Germline lookup yields CDR1 GKSSPN and CDR2 SITVG. Partial CDR3 DNA: TGTGCCTGGAGGGGACTGGGGCTCTCCTAT. Translation gives CAWRGLGLSY. The whole CDR3 region reads CAWRGLGLSYEQYF.

This clone was seen ten or more times. Gene names follow the mouse nomenclature. The read terminates 3 residues before the CDR3 end, so the remaining end is supplied by the germline J gene. J is TRBJ1-6 and V is TRBV31; TRBD1 matches 9 bases. TRBJ1-6 is an ORF, with its function uncertain. J gave up 4 bases and V 0 bases, and 4 bases lay outside the gene matches. CDR1 is GKSSPN and CDR2 is SITVG in the germline V gene. The CDR3 has 16 residues. This CDR3 is CAWSLEGQGYNSPLYF. The DNA read from the CDR3 is TGTGCCTGGAGTCTAGAGGGACAGGGTTATAATTCGCCC.

There are a few counts of this clone. Gene names are mouse gene names. The sequence runs out 4 residues before the end of the CDR3; the remainder is reconstructed from the germline J gene. The chain joins TRBV19 to TRBJ1-1; 8 nucleotides agree with TRBD1. Per the germline V gene, CDR1 is FNHDT and CDR2 is SITEND (reference sequence). Unmatched junction bases numbered 0, after V lost 1 base and J lost 4 bases. The CDR3 spans 13 residues. The CDR3 bases that were read are TGTGCCAGCAGTATAACAGGGGGCACA. This translates into CASSITGGT. The full CDR3 protein reads CASSITGGTEVFF.

At least ten counts were recorded for this clone. Genes and germline come from the mouse. The read is 4 residues too short to cover the CDR3 end, so that end is filled in from the germline J gene. This CDR3 is also generated by other DNA sequences in the sample. The chain links TRBV13-2 to TRBJ2-1; 14 bases fit TRBD2. Trimming took 0 bases from V and 3 from J; bases not matched to a gene: 2. The V gene's germline CDR1 is NNHNN and CDR2 SYGAGS (reference sequence). The CDR3 consists of 17 residues. CDR3 region: CASGDAGLGGRYAEQFF. CDR3 DNA (partial): TGTGCCAGCGGTGATGCGGGACTGGGGGGGCGCTATGCT.

This clone occurred a few times. This may arise from a read error, as a much more abundant clone is one base away. Each gene name is a mouse one. The CDR3 goes on 4 residues after the read ends, and that part is filled in from the germline J gene. This same CDR3 is encoded by further DNA sequences in the sample. The chain couples TRBV14 to TRBJ2-7; 9 nucleotides agree with TRBD2. CDR3 length: 14 residues. The V gene's germline CDR1 is SGHDT and CDR2 FRDEAV. The CDR3 bases that were read are TGTGCCAGCAGTCCGGGACTGGGAGGATAT. It yields the protein CASSPGLGGY. The complete CDR3 protein is CASSPGLGGYEQYF.

Only a few counts were recorded for this clone. Mouse gene names and germline throughout. The read finishes 4 residues shy of the CDR3 end, and the germline J gene is used to complete it. The chain uses TRBV19 and TRBJ2-5; D may be TRBD1 (6 bases). In germline, CDR1 is FNHDT, CDR2 SITEND (reference sequence). The CDR3 length is 13 residues. The ends were cut back, 5 bases at V and 3 bases at J, with 10 bases in the middle. Here the CDR3 reads CASRGTSQDTQYF. The sequenced CDR3 bases are TGTGCCAGCAGAGGGACATCTCAAGAC.

This clone was counted many times. Mouse germline and gene names are used. The read is 4 residues too short to cover the CDR3 end, so that end is filled in from the germline J gene. The gene calls are TRBV13-2 and TRBJ2-7; 9 bases align to TRBD2. The CDR3 contains 14 residues. Germline CDR1 is NNHNN and CDR2 is SYGAGS (reference sequence). CDR3 region: CASGELGGSYEQYF. CDR3 DNA (partial): TGTGCCAGCGGTGAACTGGGGGGCTCTTAT.

This clone was seen repeatedly, ten times or more. Gene names follow the mouse nomenclature. From the germline J gene comes the end of the CDR3, since the read stops 4 residues before it. V gene TRBV14 combines with J gene TRBJ2-5; TRBD2 matches at 13 bases. CDR3 size: 15 residues. The ends lost 3 bases at V and 2 bases at J; junction bases unmatched: 0. Germline-derived CDR1 and CDR2 are SGHDT and FRDEAV. The covered CDR3 bases are TGTGCCAGCAGTTGGGACTGGGGGGGCCAAGAC. Its translation: CASSWDWGGQD. The CDR3 in its entirety is CASSWDWGGQDTQYF.

This clone appeared many times. The listed genes are named as in mouse. Read sequence stops 4 residues before the CDR3 end, and the germline J gene provides the missing end. The V call is TRBV31, the J call TRBJ2-3; D gene unclear. Germline CDR1 is GKSSPN and CDR2 is SITVG. Trimming removed 0 bases at V and 0 bases at J, with 7 bases between. The CDR3 contains 14 residues. The CDR3 loop is CAWSLVGSAETLYF. The sequenced CDR3 bases are TGTGCCTGGAGTCTAGTAGGTAGTGCAGAA.

By share, this clone counts as medium-sized. Any gene name here is a mouse gene name. The CDR3 end is not reached by the read, which stops 4 residues before it; the germline J gene fills it in. The V gene is TRBV1, the J gene TRBJ2-3; D possibly corresponds to TRBD1 (6 bases). The CDR3 is 15 amino acids. Germline CDR1 is NSQYPW and CDR2 is LRSPGD (reference sequence). Trimming shortened V by 0 bases and J by 1 base, and 8 bases separated the two germline ends. The sequenced part of the CDR3 DNA is TGCACCTGCAGTGCAGACAGGGGCGGTGCAGAA. It translates to CTCSADRGGAE. The whole CDR3 region reads CTCSADRGGAETLYF.

This clone came up a few times. Gene names are the mouse ones. The read stops 4 residues short of the end of the CDR3; the missing end is completed from the germline J gene. The rearrangement links TRBV19 to TRBJ2-3; D remains unclear. CDR1 FNHDT and CDR2 SITEND come from the germline V gene (reference sequence). Deletions cut 2 bases from V and 3 bases from J, with 7 bases between. This CDR3 has 13 residues. CDR3 loop: CASSMDGAETLYF. The sequenced CDR3 bases are TGTGCCAGCAGTATGGATGGGGCAGAA.

With respect to this clone: One end of the junction is discordant with germline, which a read error may explain. Gene and germline names: mouse. The CDR3 end falls 4 residues outside the read, so it is completed with the germline J gene. This chain joins TRBV13-1 and TRBJ2-4; 7 bases align to TRBD2. The CDR3 consists of 18 residues. Per germline, CDR1 NSHNY and CDR2 SYGAGN. CDR3: CASGDAHLGVLSQNTLYF. Partial CDR3 DNA: TGTGCCAGCGGTGATGCACATCTGGGGGTCTTAAGTCAAAAC.

This clone is medium-sized. Gene names denote mouse genes. The missing CDR3 end, 4 residues past where the read stops, is filled in from the germline J gene. The chain carries TRBV12-1 and TRBJ1-2, with 8 bases matching TRBD1. The CDR3 consists of 15 residues. Germline lookup yields CDR1 SGHSN and CDR2 HYEKVE. Trimming took 0 bases from V and 4 from J; bases not matched to a gene: 6. The chain's CDR3 is CASSLSIQGASDYTF. CDR3 DNA (partial): TGTGCCAGCTCTCTCTCGATTCAGGGGGCCTCC. The full variable domain, in which reference TRBV12-1 and TRBJ1-2 provide the parts outside the CDR3, is DSGVVQSPRHIIKEKGGRSVLTCIPISGHSNVVWYQQTLGKELKFLIQHYEKVERDKGFLPSRFSVQQFDDYHSEMNMSALELEDSAMYFCASSLSIQGASDYTFGSGTRLLVI.